The source of this TCR beta chain is a study of T cell responses to AZD1222 COVID-19 vaccine (dated by TCRdb to about 2021). Concerning the study at large: A total of more than 230 trial participants underwent TCR sequencing, of whom 207 received two doses of AZD1222 and 26 received two doses of the MenACWY control vaccine. Trial participants were enrolled into age subgroups of 18-55, 56-69 and 70-plus years, which contained around 150, 28 and 57 TCR-sequenced participants, respectively. The research as a whole found: Conclusions about previously exposed vaccinees are limited, since just six or seven AZD1222 recipients were seropositive for SARS-CoV-2 at baseline. The vaccine-associated CD4 TCRs covered the entire spike protein, and the dominant responses fell in regions 160-218 and 743-854. Because no day 14 peak-response samples were available, the repertoires could be characterized only after the peak T cell response. In the small 56-69-year group, the increase in depth fell short of significance, most likely because of low power. After two AZD1222 doses, spike-specific TCR breadth and depth were significantly higher than at day 0 and than in MenACWY recipients. Most participants were white British and females outnumbered males, and the authors suggested that clonal diversity may have been underestimated. Reportedly, close to half of the unique spike-specific TCRs recognized epitopes lying outside the regions that are mutated in the B.1.351 and B.1.1.7 variants.

As to this clone: Its antigen has not been determined. No per-base quality is available; no much larger clone lies one base away.

V and J lose 0 bases and 4 bases, and a span of 4 bases separates them. The CDR3 goes from the cysteine to the phenylalanine over 12 residues. Only the CDR3 DNA is retained, 36 bases long and in frame from the first base. The germline V gene encodes CDR1 GTSNPN and CDR2 SVGIG (reference sequence). The time point label for this specimen denotes: about 28 days (+/-7) after the second vaccine dose. AZD1222 recipients given second doses at about 4 weeks or at about 12 weeks were pooled, since spike-specific TCR depth and breadth were not found to differ between the two schedules. The vaccinee samples were drawn from two UK trials, COV001 and COV002, one of which was a single-blind randomized controlled phase 2/3 trial testing AZD1222 (ChAdOx1 nCoV-19) in healthy adults. For TCRbeta chain sequencing, PBMC samples from trial participants were taken at day 0 and at day 28 after the second dose. The CDR3 regions of human TCRbeta chains were analyzed by immunosequencing. The published analysis was carried out like this. Repertoire TCRs were matched against a reference library of SARS-CoV-2-specific TCRs generated with the MIRA antigen-specificity platform. Breadth meant the fraction of unique TCRs that were SARS-CoV-2-associated, whereas depth meant the fraction of total T cells that were SARS-CoV-2-associated. Each spike-specific TCR was assigned to its reactive spike region and to a CD4 or CD8 class using the MIRA data. Log10-transformed breadth and depth values were compared by one-way ANOVA with Sidak's multiple comparisons tests. Here the immuneACCESS table is served through TCRdb, limited to in-frame sequences with V and J called. Missing clones are a known gap in these copies; in checked studies unresolved V genes cover under half, and the rest lacks a known reason. V, J and clone size are taken as reported in that table, and D and trimming were inferred from the DNA itself. The table for this sample lists roughly 110,000 clones; around 93% of them were counted only once. The top ten clones comprise approximately 8.9% of the sample.

The sample was peripheral blood, taken 28 days after the second AZD1222 dose. The receptor was derived from an adult who received the AZD1222 COVID-19 vaccine. In this chain, TRBV30 is recombined with TRBJ1-3; the D gene lacks a confident call. The CDR3: CAWSVMGNTIYF. The bases are TGTGCCTGGAGTGTAATGGGAAACACCATATATTTT.